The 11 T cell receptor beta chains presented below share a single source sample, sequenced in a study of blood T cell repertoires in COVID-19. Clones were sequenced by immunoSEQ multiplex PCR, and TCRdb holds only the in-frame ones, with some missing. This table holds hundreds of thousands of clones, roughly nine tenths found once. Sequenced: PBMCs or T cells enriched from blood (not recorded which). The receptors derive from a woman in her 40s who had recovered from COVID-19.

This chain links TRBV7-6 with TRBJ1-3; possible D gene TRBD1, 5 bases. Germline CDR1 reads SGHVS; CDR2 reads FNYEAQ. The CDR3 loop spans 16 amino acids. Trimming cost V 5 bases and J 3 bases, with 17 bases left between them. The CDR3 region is CASSVTWGAGGNTIYF. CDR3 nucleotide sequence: TGTGCCAGCAGCGTAACATGGGGCGCAGGTGGAAACACCATATATTTT.

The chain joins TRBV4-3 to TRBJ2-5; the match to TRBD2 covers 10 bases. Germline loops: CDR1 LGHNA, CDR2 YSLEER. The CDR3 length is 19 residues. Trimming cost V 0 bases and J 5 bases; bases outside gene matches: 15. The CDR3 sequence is CASSQEALAGDGGGETQYF. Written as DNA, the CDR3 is TGCGCCAGCAGCCAAGAGGCTCTAGCGGGAGATGGGGGCGGGGAGACCCAGTACTTC.

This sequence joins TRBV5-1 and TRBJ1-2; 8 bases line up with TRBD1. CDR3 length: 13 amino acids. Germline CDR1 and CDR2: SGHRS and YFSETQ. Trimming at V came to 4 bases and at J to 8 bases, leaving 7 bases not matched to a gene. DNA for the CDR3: TGCGCCAGCAGCACAGGACAGGGTGGGGGCTACACCTTC. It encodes CASSTGQGGGYTF.

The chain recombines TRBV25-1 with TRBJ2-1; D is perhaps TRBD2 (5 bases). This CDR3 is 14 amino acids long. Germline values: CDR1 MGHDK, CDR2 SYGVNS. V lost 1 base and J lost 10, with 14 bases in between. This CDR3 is CASSESGWTGEQFF. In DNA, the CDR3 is TGTGCCAGCAGTGAATCGGGGTGGACCGGAGAGCAGTTCTTC. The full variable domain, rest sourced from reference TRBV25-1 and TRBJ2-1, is EADIYQTPRYLVIGTGKKITLECSQTMGHDKMYWYQQDPGMELHLIHYSYGVNSTEKGDLSSESTVSRIRTEHFPLTLESARPSHTSQYLCASSESGWTGEQFFGPGTRLTVL.

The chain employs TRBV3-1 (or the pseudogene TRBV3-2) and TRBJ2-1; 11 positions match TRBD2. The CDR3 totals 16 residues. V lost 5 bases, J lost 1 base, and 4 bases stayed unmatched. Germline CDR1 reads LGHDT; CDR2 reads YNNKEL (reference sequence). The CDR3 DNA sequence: TGTGCCAGCAGCTTTAGCGGGAGGGTTTCCTACAATGAGCAGTTCTTC. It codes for CASSFSGRVSYNEQFF.

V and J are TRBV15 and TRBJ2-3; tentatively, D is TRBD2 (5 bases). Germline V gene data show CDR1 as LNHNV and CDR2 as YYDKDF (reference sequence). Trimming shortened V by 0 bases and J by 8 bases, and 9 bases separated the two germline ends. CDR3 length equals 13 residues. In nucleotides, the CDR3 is TGTGCCACCAGCAGAGACGGGGTCGGTACGCAGTATTTT. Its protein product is CATSRDGVGTQYF.

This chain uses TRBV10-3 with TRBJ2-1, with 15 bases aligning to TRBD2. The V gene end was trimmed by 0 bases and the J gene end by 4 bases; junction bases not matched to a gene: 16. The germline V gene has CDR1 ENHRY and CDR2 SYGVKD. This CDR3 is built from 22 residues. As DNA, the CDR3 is TGTGCCATCAGTGAGTCAGTAGGAGGACTAGCGGGAGGGAGGGGCCAATACAATGAGCAGTTCTTC. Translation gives CAISESVGGLAGGRGQYNEQFF.

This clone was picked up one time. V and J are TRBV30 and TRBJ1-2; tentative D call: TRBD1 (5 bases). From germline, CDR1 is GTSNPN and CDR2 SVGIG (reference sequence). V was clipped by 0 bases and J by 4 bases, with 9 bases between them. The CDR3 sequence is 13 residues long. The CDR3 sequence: CAWSVYGAYGYTF. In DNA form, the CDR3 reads TGTGCCTGGAGTGTATATGGGGCCTATGGCTACACCTTC.

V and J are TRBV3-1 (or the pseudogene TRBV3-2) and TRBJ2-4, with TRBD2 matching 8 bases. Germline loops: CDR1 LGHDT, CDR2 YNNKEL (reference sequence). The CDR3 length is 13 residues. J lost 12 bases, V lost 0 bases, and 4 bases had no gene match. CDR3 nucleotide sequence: TGTGCCAGCAGCCAAGATCTCGCGGGAGGTCAGTACTTC. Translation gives CASSQDLAGGQYF.

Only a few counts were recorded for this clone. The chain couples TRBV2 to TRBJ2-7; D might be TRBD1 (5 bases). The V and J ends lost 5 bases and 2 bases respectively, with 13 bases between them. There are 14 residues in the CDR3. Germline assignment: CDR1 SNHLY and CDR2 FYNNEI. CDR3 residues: CASSLGQHAYEQYF. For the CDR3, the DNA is TGTGCCAGCAGTCTTGGACAACATGCCTACGAGCAGTACTTC.

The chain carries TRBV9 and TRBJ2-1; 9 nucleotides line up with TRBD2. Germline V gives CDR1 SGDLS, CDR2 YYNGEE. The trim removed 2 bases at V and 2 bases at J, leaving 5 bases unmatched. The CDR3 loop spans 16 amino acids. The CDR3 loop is CASSVSLAGPYNEQFF. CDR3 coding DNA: TGTGCCAGCAGCGTGTCCCTAGCGGGACCCTACAATGAGCAGTTCTTC.